The TCR beta chain described here comes from a study of blood T cells in healthy people across ages. The CDR3 covers 13 residues. Germline CDR1 and CDR2: DFQATT and SNEGSKA (reference sequence). The V gene end was trimmed by 4 bases and the J gene end by 11 bases; junction bases not matched to a gene: 11. For the second PCR, which ran for roughly 6 to 12 cycles, a sample-barcoded 5' primer and a J-beta primer mix were used. TCRdb analysed the 5' RACE reads with MiXCR anew, one entry per CDR3 protein. The top ten clones hold about 2.1% of a sample with 1.5 million to 2 million distinct CDR3 sequences, roughly 50% of them seen once. Study-wide points: Age brought a roughly linear fall in TCR beta diversity measured per million T cells.

This clonotype was seen a handful of times. Its matching antigen is unknown. The specimen was blood. The clonotype was recovered from a woman between 40 and 55 years old in good health. This chain uses TRBV20-1 with TRBJ2-3; 8 positions match TRBD2. The CDR3, as DNA: TGCAGTGCTAAACTAGCGGCGAGGGTCAAGCAGTATTTT. This encodes CSAKLAARVKQYF.